This record looks at one T cell receptor (beta chain) sequence and its context. As originally analysed: For nucleated cells, counts were estimated from reference gene primer amplification. Using immunoSEQ multiplex PCR, the repertoire was profiled, and TCRdb retains in-frame clones only, with some absent. V and J calls and clone size are copied from that table; D and trimming were computed from the DNA. The data hold 98,000 or so clones, with about 91% observed a single time. This record comes from a study of blood T cell repertoires in COVID-19. At the level of the study: Italy, Spain and the United States were the sources of the convalescent and acute COVID-19 samples. Sample material is recorded as cDNA or gDNA derived from T cells, B-cell-depleted T cells, or PBMCs.

J gave up 1 base and V 1 base, and 13 bases lay outside the gene matches. Germline CDR1 is SGDLS and CDR2 is YYNGEE. This CDR3 comprises 20 residues. The TCR sequence derives from a human donor in a cohort sampled during active COVID-19. Source material: peripheral blood. The chain carries TRBV9 and TRBJ2-3, with 12 bases matching TRBD2. The CDR3 here is CASSVMASGGAPGGTDTQYF. CDR3 in DNA: TGTGCCAGCAGCGTAATGGCTAGCGGGGGGGCCCCAGGCGGCACAGATACGCAGTATTTT.